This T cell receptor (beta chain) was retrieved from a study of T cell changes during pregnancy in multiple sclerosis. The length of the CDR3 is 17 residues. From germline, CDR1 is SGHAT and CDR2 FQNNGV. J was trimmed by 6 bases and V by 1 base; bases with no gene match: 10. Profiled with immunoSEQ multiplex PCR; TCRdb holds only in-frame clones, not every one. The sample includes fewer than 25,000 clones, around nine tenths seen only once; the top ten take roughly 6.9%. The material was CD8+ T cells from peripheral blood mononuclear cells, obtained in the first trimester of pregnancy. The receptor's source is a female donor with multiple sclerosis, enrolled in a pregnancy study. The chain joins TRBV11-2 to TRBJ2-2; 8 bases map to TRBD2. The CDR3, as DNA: TGTGCCAGCAGCTTAGGCCCTCAGCGGGAGAGTCCCGGGGAGCTGTTTTTT. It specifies CASSLGPQRESPGELFF.